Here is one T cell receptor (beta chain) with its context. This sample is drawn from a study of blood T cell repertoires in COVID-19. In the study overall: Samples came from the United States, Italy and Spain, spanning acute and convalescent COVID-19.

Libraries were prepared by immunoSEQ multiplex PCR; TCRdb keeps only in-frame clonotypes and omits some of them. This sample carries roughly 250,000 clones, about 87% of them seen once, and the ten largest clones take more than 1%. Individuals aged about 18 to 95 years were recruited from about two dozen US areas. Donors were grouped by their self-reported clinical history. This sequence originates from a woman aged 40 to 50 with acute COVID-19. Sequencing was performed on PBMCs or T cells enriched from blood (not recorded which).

The CDR3 bases are TGCGCCAGCAGCCAGGGCGACACCTCCTACAATGAGCAGTTCTTC. Amino acids: CASSQGDTSYNEQFF. The chain carries TRBV4-1 and TRBJ2-1; D not resolved. The ends were cut back, 3 bases at V and 0 bases at J, with 9 bases in the middle. Germline-derived CDR1 and CDR2 are MGHRA and YSYEKL. This CDR3 region has 15 residues.